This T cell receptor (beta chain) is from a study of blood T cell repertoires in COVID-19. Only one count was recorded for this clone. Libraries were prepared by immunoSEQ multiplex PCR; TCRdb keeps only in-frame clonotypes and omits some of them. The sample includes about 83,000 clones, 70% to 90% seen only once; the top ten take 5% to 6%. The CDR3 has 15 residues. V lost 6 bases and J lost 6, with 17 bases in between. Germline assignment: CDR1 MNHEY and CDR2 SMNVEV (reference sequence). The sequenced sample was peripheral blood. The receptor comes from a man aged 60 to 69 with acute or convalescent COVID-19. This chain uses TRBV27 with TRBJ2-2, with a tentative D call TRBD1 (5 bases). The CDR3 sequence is CASSPGNFVPGELFF. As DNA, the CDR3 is TGTGCCAGCAGCCCAGGGAATTTCGTCCCCGGGGAGCTGTTTTTT.